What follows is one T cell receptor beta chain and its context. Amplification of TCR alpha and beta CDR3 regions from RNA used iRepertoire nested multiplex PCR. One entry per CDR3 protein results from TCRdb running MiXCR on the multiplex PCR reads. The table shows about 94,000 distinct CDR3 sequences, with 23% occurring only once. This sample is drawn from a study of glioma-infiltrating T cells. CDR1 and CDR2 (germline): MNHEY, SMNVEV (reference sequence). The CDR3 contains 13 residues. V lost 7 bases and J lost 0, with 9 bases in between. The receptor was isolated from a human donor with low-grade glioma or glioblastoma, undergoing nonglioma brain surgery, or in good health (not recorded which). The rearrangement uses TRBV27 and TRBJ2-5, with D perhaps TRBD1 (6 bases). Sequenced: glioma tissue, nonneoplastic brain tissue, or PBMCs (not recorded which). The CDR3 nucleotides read TGTGCCAGCAATTGGGACAACCAAGAGACCCAGTACTTC. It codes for CASNWDNQETQYF.